This TCR beta chain was obtained from a study of T-cell reconstitution after alpha-beta-depleted transplantation in children. This clonotype has more than one count but fewer than ten. What it binds is unknown. Study-wide points: Surviving recipient T cells and thymic progenitors underlay high day-60 TCRbeta diversity in some patients.

Unique molecular identifiers were incorporated when the TCRbeta library was constructed. TCRdb reanalysed the PCR reads using MiXCR and keeps one entry per CDR3 protein. Found here are about 580,000 distinct CDR3 sequences, 25% to 30% of them singletons; the top ten hold approximately 39%. CDR1 is ENHRY, CDR2 SYGVKD, per germline. V gave up 2 bases and J gave up 1 base, with 9 bases separating them. This CDR3 is 15 amino acids long. The TCR sequence derives from a boy younger than two with Wiskott-Aldrich syndrome, due to receive a stem cell transplant. This material consisted of PBMCs, taken before TCRalphabeta/CD19-depleted stem cell transplant. The chain uses TRBV10-3 and TRBJ1-5; tentatively, D is TRBD1 (6 bases). The CDR3 sequence is CAISEGQFSNQPQHF. The CDR3 nucleotides are TGTGCCATCAGTGAGGGACAGTTCAGCAATCAGCCCCAGCATTTT.